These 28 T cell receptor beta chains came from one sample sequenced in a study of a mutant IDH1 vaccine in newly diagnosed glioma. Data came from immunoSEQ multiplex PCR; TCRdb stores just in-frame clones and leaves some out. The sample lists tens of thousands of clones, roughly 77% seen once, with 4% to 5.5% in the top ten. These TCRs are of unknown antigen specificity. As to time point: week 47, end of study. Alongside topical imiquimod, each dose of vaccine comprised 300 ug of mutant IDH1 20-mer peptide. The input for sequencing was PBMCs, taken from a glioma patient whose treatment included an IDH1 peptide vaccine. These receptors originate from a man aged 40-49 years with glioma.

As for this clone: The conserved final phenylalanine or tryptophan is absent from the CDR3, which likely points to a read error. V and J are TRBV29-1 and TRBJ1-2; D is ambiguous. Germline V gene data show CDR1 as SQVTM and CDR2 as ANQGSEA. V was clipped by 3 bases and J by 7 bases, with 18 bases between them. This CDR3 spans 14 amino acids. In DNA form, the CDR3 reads TGCAGCGTTGACCGACGCCTCGCCGCGGCTGGCTACACCCTC. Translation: CSVDRRLAAAGYTL.

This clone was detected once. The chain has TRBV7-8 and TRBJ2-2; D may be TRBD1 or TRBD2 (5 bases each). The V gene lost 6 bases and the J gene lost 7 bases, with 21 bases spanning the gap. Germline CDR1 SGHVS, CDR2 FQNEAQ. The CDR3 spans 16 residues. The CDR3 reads CASRATGLRGSGELFF. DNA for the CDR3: TGTGCCAGCAGGGCTACGGGGCTTCGGGGCAGCGGGGAGCTGTTTTTT.

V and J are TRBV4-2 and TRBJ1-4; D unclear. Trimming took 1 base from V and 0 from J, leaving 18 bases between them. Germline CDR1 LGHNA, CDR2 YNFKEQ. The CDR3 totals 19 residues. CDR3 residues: CASSQVPGRIYSTNEKLFF. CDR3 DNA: TGTGCCAGCAGCCAAGTCCCTGGCAGGATATATTCAACTAATGAAAAACTGTTTTTT.

DNA for the CDR3: TGTGCCAGCAGTCACCCCACCTCCAATGAGCAGTTCTTC. Translated: CASSHPTSNEQFF. The chain is built from TRBV6-5 and TRBJ2-1; D call uncertain. The CDR3 extends over 13 amino acids. Per germline, CDR1 MNHEY and CDR2 SVGAGI. V lost 5 bases, J lost 6 bases, and 11 bases lay in between.

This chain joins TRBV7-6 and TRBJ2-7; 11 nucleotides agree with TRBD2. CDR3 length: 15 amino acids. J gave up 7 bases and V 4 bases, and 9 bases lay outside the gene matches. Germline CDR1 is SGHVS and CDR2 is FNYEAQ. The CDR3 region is CASSSGVAGGPEQYF. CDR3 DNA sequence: TGTGCCAGCAGCTCCGGGGTAGCGGGGGGGCCTGAGCAGTACTTC. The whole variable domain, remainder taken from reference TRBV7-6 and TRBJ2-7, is GAGVSQSPRYKVTKRGQDVALRCDPISGHVSLYWYRQALGQGPEFLTYFNYEAQQDKSGLPNDRFSAERPEGSISTLTIQRTEQRDSAMYRCASSSGVAGGPEQYFGPGTRLTVT.

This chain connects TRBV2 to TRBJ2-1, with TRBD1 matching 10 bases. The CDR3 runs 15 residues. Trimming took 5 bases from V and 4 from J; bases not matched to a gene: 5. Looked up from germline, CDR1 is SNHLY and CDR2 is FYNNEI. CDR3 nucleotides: TGTGCCAGCAGTCCCAGACAGGGGGCTTACAATGAGCAGTTCTTC. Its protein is CASSPRQGAYNEQFF.

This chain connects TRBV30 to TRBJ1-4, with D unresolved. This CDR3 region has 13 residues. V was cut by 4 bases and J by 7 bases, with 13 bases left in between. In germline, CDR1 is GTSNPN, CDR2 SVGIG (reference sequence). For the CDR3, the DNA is TGTGCCTGGAACCTCCCAGGCAGTGAAAAACTGTTTTTT. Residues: CAWNLPGSEKLFF.

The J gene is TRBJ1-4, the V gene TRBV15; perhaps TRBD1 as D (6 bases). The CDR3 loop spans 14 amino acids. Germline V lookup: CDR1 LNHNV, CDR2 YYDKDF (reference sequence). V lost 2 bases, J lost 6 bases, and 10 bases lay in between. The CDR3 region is CATSRWEGDEKLFF. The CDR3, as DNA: TGTGCCACCAGCAGATGGGAGGGGGATGAAAAACTGTTTTTT.

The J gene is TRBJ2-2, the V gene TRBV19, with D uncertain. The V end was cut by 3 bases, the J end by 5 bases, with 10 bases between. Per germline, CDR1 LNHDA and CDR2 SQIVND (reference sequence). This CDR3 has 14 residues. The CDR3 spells CASSMAGTTGELFF. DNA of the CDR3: TGTGCCAGTAGTATGGCTGGCACGACCGGGGAGCTGTTTTTT.

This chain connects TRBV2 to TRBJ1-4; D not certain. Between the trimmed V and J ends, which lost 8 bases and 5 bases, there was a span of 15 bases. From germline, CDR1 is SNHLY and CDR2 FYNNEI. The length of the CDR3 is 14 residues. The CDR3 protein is CASVNQGWNEKLFF. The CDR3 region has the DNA TGTGCCAGCGTTAACCAAGGTTGGAATGAAAAACTGTTTTTT.

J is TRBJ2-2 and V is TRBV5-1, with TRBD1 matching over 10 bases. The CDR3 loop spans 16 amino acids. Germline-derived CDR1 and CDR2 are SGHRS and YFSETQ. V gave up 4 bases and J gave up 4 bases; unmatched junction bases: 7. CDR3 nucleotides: TGCGCCAGCAGCGGGCCGGGACAGGGGACCACCGGGGAGCTGTTTTTT. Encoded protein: CASSGPGQGTTGELFF.

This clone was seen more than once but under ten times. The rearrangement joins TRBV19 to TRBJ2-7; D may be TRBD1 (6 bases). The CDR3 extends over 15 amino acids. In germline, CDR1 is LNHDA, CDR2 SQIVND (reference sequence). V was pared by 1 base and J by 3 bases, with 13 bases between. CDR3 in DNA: TGTGCCAGTAGTATAGCCGGGGACACGGGCTACGAGCAGTACTTC. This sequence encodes CASSIAGDTGYEQYF.

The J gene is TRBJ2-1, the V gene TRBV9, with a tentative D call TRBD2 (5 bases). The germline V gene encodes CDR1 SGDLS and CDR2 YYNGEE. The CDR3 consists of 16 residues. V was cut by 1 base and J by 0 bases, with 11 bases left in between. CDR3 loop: CASSVSPSFSYNEQFF. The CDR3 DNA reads TGTGCCAGCAGCGTAAGCCCTAGCTTCTCCTACAATGAGCAGTTCTTC.

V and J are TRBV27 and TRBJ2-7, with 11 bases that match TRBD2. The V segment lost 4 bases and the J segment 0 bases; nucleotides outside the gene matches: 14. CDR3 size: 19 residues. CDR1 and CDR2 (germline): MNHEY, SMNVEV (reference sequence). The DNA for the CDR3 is TGTGCCAGCAGTTCATCACTAGCGGGGGTTCTCCTTAGCTCCTACGAGCAGTACTTC. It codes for CASSSSLAGVLLSSYEQYF.

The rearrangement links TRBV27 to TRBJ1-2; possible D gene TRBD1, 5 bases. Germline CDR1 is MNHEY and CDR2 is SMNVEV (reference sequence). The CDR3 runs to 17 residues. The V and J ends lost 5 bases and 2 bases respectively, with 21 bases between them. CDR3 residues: CASSPTLPRAANYGYTF. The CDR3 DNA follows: TGTGCCAGCAGTCCTACCCTACCCAGGGCTGCAAACTATGGCTACACCTTC.

This CDR3 reads CASTPADTEAFF. The CDR3 DNA reads TGTGCCAGCACCCCTGCAGACACTGAAGCTTTCTTT. The rearrangement uses TRBV6-5 and TRBJ1-1; D remains unclear. The CDR3 has 12 residues. Per germline, CDR1 MNHEY and CDR2 SVGAGI. V lost 7 bases to trimming and J lost 3 bases, with 9 bases between them.

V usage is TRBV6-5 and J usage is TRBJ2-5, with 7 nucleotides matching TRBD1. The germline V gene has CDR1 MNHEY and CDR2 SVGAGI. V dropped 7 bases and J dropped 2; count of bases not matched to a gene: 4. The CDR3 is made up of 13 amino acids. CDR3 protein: CASKRTGQETQYF. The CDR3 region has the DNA TGTGCCAGCAAGCGGACAGGACAAGAGACCCAGTACTTC.

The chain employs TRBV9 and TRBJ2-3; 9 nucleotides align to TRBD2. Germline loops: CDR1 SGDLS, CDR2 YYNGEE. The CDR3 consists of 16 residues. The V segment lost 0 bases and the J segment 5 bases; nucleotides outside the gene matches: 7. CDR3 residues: CASSVEDSGGGDTQYF. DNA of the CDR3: TGTGCCAGCAGCGTAGAGGATAGCGGGGGTGGAGATACGCAGTATTTT.

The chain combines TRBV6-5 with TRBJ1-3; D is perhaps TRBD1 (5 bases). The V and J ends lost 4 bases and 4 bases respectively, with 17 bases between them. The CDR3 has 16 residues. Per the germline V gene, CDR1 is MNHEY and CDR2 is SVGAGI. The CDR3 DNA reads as TGTGCCAGCAGTTCGGGACGCCGGCTCCACGGAAACACCATATATTTT. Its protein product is CASSSGRRLHGNTIYF.

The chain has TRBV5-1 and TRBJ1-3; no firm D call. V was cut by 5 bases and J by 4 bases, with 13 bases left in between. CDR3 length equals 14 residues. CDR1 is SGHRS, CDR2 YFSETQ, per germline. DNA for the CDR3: TGCGCCAGCAGATCGGGCCCGACAGGAAACACCATATATTTT. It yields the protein CASRSGPTGNTIYF.

For the CDR3, the DNA is TGTGCCAGCAGTCTACAAGACGAGCAGTACTTC. Residues: CASSLQDEQYF. This chain connects TRBV2 to TRBJ2-7; no clear D. Germline CDR1 SNHLY, CDR2 FYNNEI. The CDR3 runs to 11 residues. Trimming took off 5 bases at V and 5 bases at J, with 7 bases between the two ends. Using reference TRBV2 and TRBJ2-7 for the parts outside the CDR3, the full variable domain is EPEVTQTPSHQVTQMGQEVILRCVPISNHLYFYWYRQILGQKVEFLVSFYNNEISEKSEIFDDQFSVERPDGSNFTLKIRSTKLEDSAMYFCASSLQDEQYFGPGTRLTVT.

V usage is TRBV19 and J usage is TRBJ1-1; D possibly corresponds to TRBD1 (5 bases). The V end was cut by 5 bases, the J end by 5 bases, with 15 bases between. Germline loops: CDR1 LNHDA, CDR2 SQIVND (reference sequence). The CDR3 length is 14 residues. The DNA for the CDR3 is TGTGCCAGTAGTGGGGACCGATGGAGTACTGAAGCTTTCTTT. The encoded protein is CASSGDRWSTEAFF.

The CDR3 nucleotides read TGTGCCAGCAGTTACAGACAGCTGAACACTGAAGCTTTCTTT. Translated: CASSYRQLNTEAFF. The chain links TRBV6-5 to TRBJ1-1; a weak D match, TRBD1 (5 bases). This CDR3 spans 14 amino acids. Trimming cost V 2 bases and J 0 bases, with 7 bases left between them. CDR1 MNHEY and CDR2 SVGAGI come from the germline V gene.

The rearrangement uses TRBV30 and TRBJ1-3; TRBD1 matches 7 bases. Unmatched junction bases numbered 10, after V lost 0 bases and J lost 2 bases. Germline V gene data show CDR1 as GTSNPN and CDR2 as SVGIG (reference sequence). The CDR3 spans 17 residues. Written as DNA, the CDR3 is TGTGCCTGGAGTGTACTCCTCACAGGGGCGGCTGGAAACACCATATATTTT. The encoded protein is CAWSVLLTGAAGNTIYF. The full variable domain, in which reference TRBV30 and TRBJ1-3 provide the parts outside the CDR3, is SQTIHQWPATLVQPVGSPLSLECTVEGTSNPNLYWYRQAAGRGLQLLFYSVGIGQISSEVPQNLSASRPQDRQFILSSKKLLLSDSGFYLCAWSVLLTGAAGNTIYFGEGSWLTVV.

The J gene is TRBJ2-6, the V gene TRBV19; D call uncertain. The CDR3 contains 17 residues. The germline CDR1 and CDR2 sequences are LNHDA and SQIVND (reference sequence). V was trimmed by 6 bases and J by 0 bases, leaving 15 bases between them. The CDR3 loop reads CASSPIVSPSGANVLTF. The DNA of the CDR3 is TGTGCCAGTAGCCCTATCGTTTCCCCCTCTGGGGCCAACGTCCTGACTTTC.

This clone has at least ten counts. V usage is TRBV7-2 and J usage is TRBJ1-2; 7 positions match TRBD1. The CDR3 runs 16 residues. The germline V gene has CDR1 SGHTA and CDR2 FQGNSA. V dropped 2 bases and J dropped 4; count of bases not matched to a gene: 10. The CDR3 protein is CASSLRDRAIFYGYTF. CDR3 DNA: TGTGCCAGCAGCTTACGTGACAGGGCAATATTCTATGGCTACACCTTC.

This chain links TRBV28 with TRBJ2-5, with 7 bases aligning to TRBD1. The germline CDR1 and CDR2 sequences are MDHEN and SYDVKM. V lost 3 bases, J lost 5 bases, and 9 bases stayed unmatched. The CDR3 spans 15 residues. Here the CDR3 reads CASSFVSGGGETQYF. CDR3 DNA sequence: TGTGCCAGCAGTTTTGTCTCAGGGGGTGGGGAGACCCAGTACTTC. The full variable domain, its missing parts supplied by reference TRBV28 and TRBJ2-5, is DVKVTQSSRYLVKRTGEKVFLECVQDMDHENMFWYRQDPGLGLRLIYFSYDVKMKEKGDIPEGYSVSREKKERFSLILESASTNQTSMYLCASSFVSGGGETQYFGPGTRLLVL.

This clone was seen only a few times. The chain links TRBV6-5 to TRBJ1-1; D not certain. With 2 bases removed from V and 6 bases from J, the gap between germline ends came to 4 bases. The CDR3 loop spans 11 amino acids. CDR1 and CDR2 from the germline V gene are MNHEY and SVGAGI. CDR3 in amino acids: CASSYGAEAFF. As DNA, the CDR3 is TGTGCCAGCAGTTACGGGGCTGAAGCTTTCTTT.